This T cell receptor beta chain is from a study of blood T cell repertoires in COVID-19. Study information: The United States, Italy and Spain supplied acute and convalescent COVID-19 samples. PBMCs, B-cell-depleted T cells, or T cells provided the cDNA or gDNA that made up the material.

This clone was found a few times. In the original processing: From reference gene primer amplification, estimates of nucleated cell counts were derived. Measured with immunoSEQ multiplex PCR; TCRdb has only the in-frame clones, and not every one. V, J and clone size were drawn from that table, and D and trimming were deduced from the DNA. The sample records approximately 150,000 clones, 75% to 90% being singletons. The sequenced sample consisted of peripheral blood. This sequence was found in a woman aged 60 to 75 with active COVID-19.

The CDR3 protein is CAWAGGFYSPLHF. As DNA, the CDR3 is TGTGCCTGGGCAGGAGGCTTTTATTCACCCCTCCACTTT. The rearrangement joins TRBV30 to TRBJ1-6; no clear D. CDR1 is GTSNPN and CDR2 is SVGIG in the germline V gene (reference sequence). The V and J ends lost 5 bases and 8 bases respectively, with 13 bases between them. CDR3 length: 13 amino acids.